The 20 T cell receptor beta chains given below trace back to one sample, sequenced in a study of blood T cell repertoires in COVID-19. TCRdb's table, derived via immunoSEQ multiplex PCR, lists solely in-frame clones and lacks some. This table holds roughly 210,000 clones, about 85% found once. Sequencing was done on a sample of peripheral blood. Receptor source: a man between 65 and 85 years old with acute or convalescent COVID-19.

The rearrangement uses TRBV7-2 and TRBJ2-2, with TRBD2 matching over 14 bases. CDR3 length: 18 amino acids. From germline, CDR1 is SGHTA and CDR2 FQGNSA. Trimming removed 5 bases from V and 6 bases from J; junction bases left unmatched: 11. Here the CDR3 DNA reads TGTGCCAGCAGCCGGGGTTTGGGACTAGCGGGAGACCCCGGGGAGCTGTTTTTT. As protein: CASSRGLGLAGDPGELFF.

CDR3 in DNA: TGCGCCAGCAGCTTGGGACAGGGGTACAATCAGCCCCAGCATTTT. It specifies CASSLGQGYNQPQHF. The chain employs TRBV5-1 and TRBJ1-5, with 8 bases fitting TRBD1. The V segment lost 0 bases and the J segment 3 bases; nucleotides outside the gene matches: 2. CDR1 is SGHRS, CDR2 YFSETQ, per germline. This CDR3 is built from 15 residues.

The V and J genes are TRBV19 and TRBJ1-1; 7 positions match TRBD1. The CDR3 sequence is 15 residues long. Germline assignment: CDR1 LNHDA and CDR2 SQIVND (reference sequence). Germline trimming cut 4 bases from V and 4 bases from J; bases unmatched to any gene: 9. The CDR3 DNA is TGTGCCAGTAGTAGATTCACCCGGGACAGCACTGAAGCTTTCTTT. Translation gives CASSRFTRDSTEAFF.

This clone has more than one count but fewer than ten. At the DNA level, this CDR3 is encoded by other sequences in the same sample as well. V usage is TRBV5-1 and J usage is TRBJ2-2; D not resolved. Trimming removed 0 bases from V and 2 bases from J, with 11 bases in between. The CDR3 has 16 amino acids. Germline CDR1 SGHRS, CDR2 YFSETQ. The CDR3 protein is CASSLGRGTNTGELFF. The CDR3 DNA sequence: TGCGCCAGCAGCTTGGGTCGCGGCACCAACACCGGGGAGCTGTTTTTT.

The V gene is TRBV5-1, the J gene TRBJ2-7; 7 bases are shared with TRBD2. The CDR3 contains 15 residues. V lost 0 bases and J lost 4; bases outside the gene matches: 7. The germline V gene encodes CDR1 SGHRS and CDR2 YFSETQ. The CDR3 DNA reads TGCGCCAGCAGCTTGGCCGGGACTATGAGGTACGAGCAGTACTTC. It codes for CASSLAGTMRYEQYF.

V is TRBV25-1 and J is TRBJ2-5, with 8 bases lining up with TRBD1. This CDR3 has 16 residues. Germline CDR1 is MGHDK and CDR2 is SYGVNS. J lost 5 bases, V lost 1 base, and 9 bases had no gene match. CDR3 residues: CASSESRSRGLETQYF. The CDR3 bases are TGTGCCAGCAGTGAATCTAGGAGCAGGGGGCTGGAGACCCAGTACTTC. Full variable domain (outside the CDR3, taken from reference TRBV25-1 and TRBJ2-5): EADIYQTPRYLVIGTGKKITLECSQTMGHDKMYWYQQDPGMELHLIHYSYGVNSTEKGDLSSESTVSRIRTEHFPLTLESARPSHTSQYLCASSESRSRGLETQYFGPGTRLLVL.

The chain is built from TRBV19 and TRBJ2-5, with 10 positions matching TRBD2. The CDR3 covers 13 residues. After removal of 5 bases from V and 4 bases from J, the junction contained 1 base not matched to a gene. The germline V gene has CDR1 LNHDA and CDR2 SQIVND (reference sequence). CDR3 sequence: CASSPSGRETQYF. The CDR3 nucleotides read TGTGCCAGTAGTCCTAGCGGGAGAGAGACCCAGTACTTC.

CDR3 loop: CASWPWGRETEAFF. CDR3 nucleotides: TGTGCCAGCTGGCCTTGGGGTCGGGAAACTGAAGCTTTCTTT. The chain joins TRBV5-5 to TRBJ1-1, with D hard to call. Trimming stripped 7 bases from V and 5 bases from J, with 18 bases between. CDR3 size: 14 residues. Germline V lookup: CDR1 SGHKS, CDR2 YYEKEE (reference sequence).

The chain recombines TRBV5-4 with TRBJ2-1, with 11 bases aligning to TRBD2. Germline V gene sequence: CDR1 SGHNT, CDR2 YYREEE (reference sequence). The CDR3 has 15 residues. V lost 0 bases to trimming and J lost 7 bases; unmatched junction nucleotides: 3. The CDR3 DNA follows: TGTGCCAGCAGCTTGGCGGGGACTAGCGGAAATGAGCAGTTCTTC. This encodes CASSLAGTSGNEQFF.

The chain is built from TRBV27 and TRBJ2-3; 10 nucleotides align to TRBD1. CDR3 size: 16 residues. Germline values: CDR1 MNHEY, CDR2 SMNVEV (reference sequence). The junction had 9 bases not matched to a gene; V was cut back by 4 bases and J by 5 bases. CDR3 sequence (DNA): TGTGCCAGCAGTTCGCCCGGGACAGGGGTAAGAGATACGCAGTATTTT. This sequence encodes CASSSPGTGVRDTQYF.

The CDR3, as DNA: TGTGCCAGCAGCGTAGAGGGACAGTTCTATGGCTACACCTTC. This encodes CASSVEGQFYGYTF. This chain uses TRBV9 with TRBJ1-2, with 7 bases identical to TRBD1. This CDR3 has 14 residues. The germline gives CDR1 SGDLS, CDR2 YYNGEE. The V and J ends lost 0 bases and 4 bases, in that order; junction bases with no gene match: 3.

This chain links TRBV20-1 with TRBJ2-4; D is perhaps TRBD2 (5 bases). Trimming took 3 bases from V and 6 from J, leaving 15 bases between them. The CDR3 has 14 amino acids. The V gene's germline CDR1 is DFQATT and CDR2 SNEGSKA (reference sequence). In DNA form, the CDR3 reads TGCAGTGCTAGTATCCCCGGGATGGGAAACATTCAGTACTTC. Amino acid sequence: CSASIPGMGNIQYF.

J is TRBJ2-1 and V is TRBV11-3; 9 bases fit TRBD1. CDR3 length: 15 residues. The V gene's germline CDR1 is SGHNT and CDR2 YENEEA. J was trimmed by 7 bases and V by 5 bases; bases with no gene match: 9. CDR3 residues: CASSHRGQGRNEQFF. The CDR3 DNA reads TGTGCCAGCAGCCATAGGGGACAGGGTAGAAATGAGCAGTTCTTC.

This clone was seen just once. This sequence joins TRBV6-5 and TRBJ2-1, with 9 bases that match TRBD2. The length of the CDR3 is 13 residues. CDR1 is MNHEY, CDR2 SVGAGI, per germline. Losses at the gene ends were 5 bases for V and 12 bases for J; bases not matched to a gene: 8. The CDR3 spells CASSPEAGGRQFF. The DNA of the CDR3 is TGTGCCAGCAGTCCCGAAGCGGGAGGAAGGCAGTTCTTC.

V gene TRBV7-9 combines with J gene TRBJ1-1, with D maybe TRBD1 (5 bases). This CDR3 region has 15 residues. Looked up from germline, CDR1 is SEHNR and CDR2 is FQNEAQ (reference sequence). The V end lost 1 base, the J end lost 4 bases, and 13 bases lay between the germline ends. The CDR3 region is CASSLGQPGGTEAFF. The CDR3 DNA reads TGTGCCAGCAGCTTAGGGCAACCGGGGGGCACTGAAGCTTTCTTT. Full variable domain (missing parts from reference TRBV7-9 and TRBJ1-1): DTGVSQNPRHKITKRGQNVTFRCDPISEHNRLYWYRQTLGQGPEFLTYFQNEAQLEKSRLLSDRFSAERPKGSFSTLEIQRTEQGDSAMYLCASSLGQPGGTEAFFGQGTRLTVV.

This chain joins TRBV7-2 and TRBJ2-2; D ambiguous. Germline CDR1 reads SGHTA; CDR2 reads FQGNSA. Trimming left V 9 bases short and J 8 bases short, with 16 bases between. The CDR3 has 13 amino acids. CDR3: CASVARSRGELFF. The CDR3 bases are TGTGCCAGTGTGGCCCGTTCACGTGGGGAGCTGTTTTTT. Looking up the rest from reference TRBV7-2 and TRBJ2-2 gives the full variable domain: GAGVSQSPSNKVTEKGKDVELRCDPISGHTALYWYRQSLGQGLEFLIYFQGNSAPDKSGLPSDRFSAERTGGSVSTLTIQRTQQEDSAVYLCASVARSRGELFFGEGSRLTVL.

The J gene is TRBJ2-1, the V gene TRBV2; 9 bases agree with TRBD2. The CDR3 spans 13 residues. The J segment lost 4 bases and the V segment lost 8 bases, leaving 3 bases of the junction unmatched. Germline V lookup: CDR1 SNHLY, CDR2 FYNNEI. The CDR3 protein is CASLREGYNEQFF. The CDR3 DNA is TGTGCCAGCTTGCGGGAGGGATACAATGAGCAGTTCTTC.

DNA of the CDR3: TGCGCCAGCAGCTTCGGACAGGGGACCGGGGAGCTGTTTTTT. Translated, it gives CASSFGQGTGELFF. This chain joins TRBV5-1 and TRBJ2-2; TRBD1 agrees at 9 bases. The CDR3 has 14 residues. V was pared by 2 bases and J by 5 bases, with 1 base of the junction left unmatched. Germline CDR1 reads SGHRS; CDR2 reads YFSETQ.

Here the CDR3 DNA reads TGTGCCAGCAGCTTGACTAGCGGACTTAGCACAGATACGCAGTATTTT. Protein product: CASSLTSGLSTDTQYF. The chain is built from TRBV5-4 and TRBJ2-3; 8 bases are a match to TRBD2. CDR3 length: 16 amino acids. The V gene end was trimmed by 1 base and the J gene end by 0 bases; junction bases not matched to a gene: 4. Per germline, CDR1 SGHNT and CDR2 YYREEE (reference sequence). The variable domain in full, with the rest retrieved from reference TRBV5-4 and TRBJ2-3, is ETGVTQSPTHLIKTRGQQVTLRCSSQSGHNTVSWYQQALGQGPQFIFQYYREEENGRGNFPPRFSGLQFPNYSSELNVNALELDDSALYLCASSLTSGLSTDTQYFGPGTRLTVL.

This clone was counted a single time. CDR3 in DNA: TGTGCCAGCAGCTTACGAGGTCAATCCGAAAGGTTCACAGATACGCAGTATTTT. This codes for CASSLRGQSERFTDTQYF. V and J are TRBV7-2 and TRBJ2-3; no reliable D call. The CDR3 has 18 residues. V dropped 2 bases and J dropped 2 bases, with 20 bases sitting between them. Looked up from germline, CDR1 is SGHTA and CDR2 is FQGNSA.